The 27 T cell receptor beta chains in this list originate from one sample, sequenced in a study of T cell responses to AZD1222 COVID-19 vaccine. Clones were read by immunoSEQ multiplex PCR, and TCRdb kept only the in-frame ones, dropping some. The sample has tens of thousands of clones; more than 90% are singletons. The source material was peripheral blood, sampled on day 0 of AZD1222 vaccination. All receptors derive from an adult in good health.

The chain has TRBV5-1 and TRBJ1-2; D gene ambiguous. CDR1 SGHRS and CDR2 YFSETQ come from the germline V gene. V gave up 4 bases and J gave up 4 bases, with 14 bases separating them. This CDR3 is 14 amino acids long. The CDR3 DNA sequence: TGCGCCAGCAGCATTGTTGAGGGAGGCTATGGCTACACCTTC. Amino acid sequence: CASSIVEGGYGYTF. Full variable domain (missing parts from reference TRBV5-1 and TRBJ1-2): KAGVTQTPRYLIKTRGQQVTLSCSPISGHRSVSWYQQTPGQGLQFLFEYFSETQRNKGNFPGRFSGRQFSNSRSEMNVSTLELGDSALYLCASSIVEGGYGYTFGSGTRLTVV.

The rearrangement uses TRBV6-1 and TRBJ2-2, with a tentative D call TRBD1 (6 bases). V shed 3 bases and J shed 5 bases, with 16 bases lying between them. The CDR3 totals 16 residues. Germline V gene lookup returns CDR1 MNHNS and CDR2 SASEGT. The CDR3 spells CASSETTGFRTGELFF. CDR3 sequence (DNA): TGTGCCAGCAGTGAGACAACAGGGTTTCGAACCGGGGAGCTGTTTTTT.

The CDR3 coding sequence is TGTGCCAGCAGCGTAGGGCTAGCGGGATACAATGAGCAGTTCTTC. Translating gives CASSVGLAGYNEQFF. This chain connects TRBV9 to TRBJ2-1; the match to TRBD2 covers 9 bases. The V gene's germline CDR1 is SGDLS and CDR2 YYNGEE. The CDR3 consists of 15 residues. V shed 0 bases and J 4 bases; nucleotides not matched to a gene: 2.

This chain links TRBV27 with TRBJ2-7; D gene uncertain. CDR1 and CDR2 from the germline V gene are MNHEY and SMNVEV (reference sequence). The CDR3 totals 14 residues. V was clipped by 3 bases and J by 3 bases, with 12 bases between them. This chain's CDR3 is CASSFGPQGYEQYF. CDR3 DNA sequence: TGTGCCAGCAGTTTTGGGCCCCAAGGCTACGAGCAGTACTTC.

V usage is TRBV6-1 and J usage is TRBJ1-4; unclear D gene. This CDR3 region has 12 residues. V shed 2 bases and J shed 7 bases, with 5 bases lying between them. From germline, CDR1 is MNHNS and CDR2 SASEGT. The CDR3 sequence: CASSESSEKLFF. CDR3 sequence (DNA): TGTGCCAGCAGTGAAAGTAGTGAAAAACTGTTTTTT.

This sequence joins TRBV5-1 and TRBJ1-1, with D possibly being TRBD1 (5 bases). The germline V and J ends were trimmed by 5 bases and 0 bases, with 14 bases remaining between them. Germline CDR1 and CDR2: SGHRS and YFSETQ. The CDR3 has 15 residues. The CDR3 reads CASRRYRGMNTEAFF. CDR3 DNA: TGCGCCAGCAGACGATACCGGGGCATGAACACTGAAGCTTTCTTT.

The rearrangement links TRBV6-6 to TRBJ2-7, with D perhaps TRBD1 (6 bases). Germline V CDR1 and CDR2: MNHNY, SVGAGI (reference sequence). V was clipped by 7 bases and J by 3 bases, with 16 bases between them. This CDR3 comprises 14 residues. CDR3 coding DNA: TGTGCCAGCACCCCCCACAGGGATCTCTACGAGCAGTACTTC. Translating gives CASTPHRDLYEQYF.

This clone was seen just once. CDR3 in amino acids: CASSSSGTGRTEAFF. The DNA for the CDR3 is TGTGCCAGTAGTTCCTCCGGGACAGGACGCACTGAAGCTTTCTTT. The rearrangement uses TRBV19 and TRBJ1-1, with 8 bases matching TRBD1. V shed 5 bases, J shed 4 bases, and the junction held 9 bases outside the gene matches. The CDR3 covers 15 residues. Germline CDR1 LNHDA, CDR2 SQIVND (reference sequence).

The chain has TRBV30 and TRBJ1-3, with a weak D call TRBD1 (5 bases). This CDR3 comprises 14 residues. V dropped 2 bases and J dropped 0 bases, with 8 bases sitting between them. Per the germline V gene, CDR1 is GTSNPN and CDR2 is SVGIG (reference sequence). CDR3 in amino acids: CAWSPGSSGNTIYF. The CDR3, as DNA: TGTGCCTGGAGTCCAGGGTCCTCTGGAAACACCATATATTTT. Together with reference TRBV30 and TRBJ1-3, the CDR3 gives the full variable domain: SQTIHQWPATLVQPVGSPLSLECTVEGTSNPNLYWYRQAAGRGLQLLFYSVGIGQISSEVPQNLSASRPQDRQFILSSKKLLLSDSGFYLCAWSPGSSGNTIYFGEGSWLTVV.

This clone has more than one count but fewer than ten. In DNA form, the CDR3 reads TGTGCCAGCAGTGATAGCGGGGCCACCTACGAGCAGTACTTC. It codes for CASSDSGATYEQYF. V usage is TRBV6-1 and J usage is TRBJ2-7; 8 bases map to TRBD2. This CDR3 contains 14 residues. Germline CDR1 and CDR2: MNHNS and SASEGT. V gave up 3 bases and J gave up 2 bases; unmatched junction bases: 3.

This clone was recorded only once. This chain connects TRBV27 to TRBJ1-1, with 8 positions matching TRBD1. The CDR3 loop spans 13 amino acids. Per the germline V gene, CDR1 is MNHEY and CDR2 is SMNVEV (reference sequence). V trimming: 6 bases; J trimming: 6 bases; junction bases outside the gene matches: 6. The CDR3: CASSPGGGAEAFF. The CDR3 coding sequence is TGTGCCAGCAGCCCAGGGGGCGGGGCTGAAGCTTTCTTT.

The CDR3 sequence is CASRRGTVSSYEQYF. For the CDR3, the DNA is TGTGCCAGCAGGAGGGGGACCGTCAGCTCCTACGAGCAGTACTTC. V is TRBV6-5 and J is TRBJ2-7, with D perhaps matching TRBD1 (6 bases). V gave up 6 bases and J gave up 0 bases, with 15 bases separating them. This CDR3 region has 15 residues. Per germline, CDR1 MNHEY and CDR2 SVGAGI.

This clone showed up just a few times. Other DNA sequences in the sample encode the same CDR3. The chain carries TRBV5-5 and TRBJ1-5, with D possibly being TRBD1 (5 bases). The germline V gene has CDR1 SGHKS and CDR2 YYEKEE (reference sequence). The CDR3 loop spans 14 amino acids. V shed 4 bases and J shed 4 bases, with 12 bases lying between them. CDR3 bases: TGTGCCAGCAGCCTAAGGGACGGAAATCAGCCCCAGCATTTT. Residues: CASSLRDGNQPQHF.

V and J are TRBV14 and TRBJ1-3; the D is unclear. The CDR3 is 15 amino acids. Trimming cost V 3 bases and J 0 bases, with 9 bases left between them. CDR1 is SGHDN, CDR2 FVKESK, per germline. CDR3 bases: TGTGCCAGCAGCCAGTCAGGTCTCTCTGGAAACACCATATATTTT. Its translation is CASSQSGLSGNTIYF.

V and J are TRBV2 and TRBJ1-3; unclear D gene. Germline CDR1 SNHLY, CDR2 FYNNEI. This CDR3 is built from 14 residues. Trimming removed 0 bases at V and 2 bases at J, with 5 bases between. DNA of the CDR3: TGTGCCAGCAGTGAAGCGCGGGCTGGAAACACCATATATTTT. Translated, it gives CASSEARAGNTIYF.

The chain joins TRBV5-1 to TRBJ1-6; D is perhaps TRBD1 (6 bases). V was clipped by 4 bases and J by 1 base, with 12 bases between them. The CDR3 runs to 16 residues. The V gene's germline CDR1 is SGHRS and CDR2 YFSETQ. CDR3 residues: CASSLQGPSYNSPLHF. As DNA, the CDR3 is TGCGCCAGCAGCCTTCAGGGGCCGTCCTATAATTCACCCCTCCACTTT. The full variable domain, its missing parts supplied by reference TRBV5-1 and TRBJ1-6, is KAGVTQTPRYLIKTRGQQVTLSCSPISGHRSVSWYQQTPGQGLQFLFEYFSETQRNKGNFPGRFSGRQFSNSRSEMNVSTLELGDSALYLCASSLQGPSYNSPLHFGNGTRLTVT.

This clone was detected only once. The chain is built from TRBV13 and TRBJ1-2; 9 nucleotides agree with TRBD1. With 5 bases clipped from V and 8 bases from J, the junction kept 12 bases outside the gene matches. The CDR3 covers 15 residues. Germline lookup yields CDR1 PRHDT and CDR2 FYEKMQ (reference sequence). The CDR3 coding sequence is TGTGCCAGCAGCCACCGCGGGACAGGGACGAAAGGCTACACCTTC. As protein: CASSHRGTGTKGYTF. The full variable domain, with the rest looked up from reference TRBV13 and TRBJ1-2, is AAGVIQSPRHLIKEKRETATLKCYPIPRHDTVYWYQQGPGQDPQFLISFYEKMQSDKGSIPDRFSAQQFSDYHSELNMSSLELGDSALYFCASSHRGTGTKGYTFGSGTRLTVV.

The gene calls are TRBV28 and TRBJ1-2; 7 positions agree with TRBD1. The CDR3 is made up of 11 amino acids. V lost 7 bases, J lost 8 bases, and 4 bases stayed unmatched. CDR1 and CDR2 from the germline V gene are MDHEN and SYDVKM. The DNA of the CDR3 is TGTGCCAGCAAATACAGGGGCGGCTACACCTTC. Translating gives CASKYRGGYTF.

This clone has only one observation. This rearrangement joins TRBV5-5 to TRBJ2-7; D is ambiguous. Trimming removed 2 bases from V and 4 bases from J, with 13 bases in between. Germline V gene lookup returns CDR1 SGHKS and CDR2 YYEKEE (reference sequence). The CDR3 contains 14 residues. CDR3 bases: TGTGCCAGCAGCTTCGGCCTGGCAGGATACGAGCAGTACTTC. This sequence encodes CASSFGLAGYEQYF.

V and J are TRBV19 and TRBJ2-6; D is uncertain. Germline V gives CDR1 LNHDA, CDR2 SQIVND (reference sequence). Trimming stripped 7 bases from V and 4 bases from J, with 8 bases between. This CDR3 has 13 amino acids. The CDR3: CASTITGANVLTF. The DNA for the CDR3 is TGTGCCAGTACCATTACCGGGGCCAACGTCCTGACTTTC. The full variable domain, completed using reference TRBV19 and TRBJ2-6, is DGGITQSPKYLFRKEGQNVTLSCEQNLNHDAMYWYRQDPGQGLRLIYYSQIVNDFQKGDIAEGYSVSREKKESFPLTVTSAQKNPTAFYLCASTITGANVLTFGAGSRLTVL.

The chain recombines TRBV18 with TRBJ1-4, with 7 nucleotides matching TRBD1. CDR3 size: 16 residues. The J segment lost 7 bases and the V segment lost 5 bases, leaving 13 bases of the junction unmatched. The germline V gene has CDR1 KGHSH and CDR2 LQKENI. CDR3 loop: CASSTVSGTAGEKLFF. DNA of the CDR3: TGTGCCAGCTCAACCGTCTCAGGGACAGCGGGTGAAAAACTGTTTTTT.

The V gene is TRBV5-1, the J gene TRBJ1-6, with D possibly matching TRBD1 (5 bases). With 1 base removed from V and 7 bases from J, the gap between germline ends came to 9 bases. The CDR3 runs 14 residues. Germline V gene lookup returns CDR1 SGHRS and CDR2 YFSETQ. This chain's CDR3 is CASSLRGPNSPLHF. CDR3 nucleotides: TGCGCCAGCAGCTTGCGGGGACCCAATTCACCCCTCCACTTT.

The chain employs TRBV7-8 and TRBJ2-4, with 10 positions matching TRBD1. J lost 0 bases, V lost 5 bases, and 13 bases had no gene match. Germline V CDR1 and CDR2: SGHVS, FQNEAQ. This CDR3 spans 19 amino acids. CDR3 sequence (DNA): TGTGCCAGCAGCCCCGGGACAGGGGCGCATGGGCTAGCCAAAAACATTCAGTACTTC. Encoded protein: CASSPGTGAHGLAKNIQYF. The full variable domain, its missing parts supplied by reference TRBV7-8 and TRBJ2-4, is GAGVSQSPRYKVAKRGQDVALRCDPISGHVSLFWYQQALGQGPEFLTYFQNEAQLDKSGLPSDRFFAERPEGSVSTLKIQRTQQEDSAVYLCASSPGTGAHGLAKNIQYFGAGTRLSVL.

The chain employs TRBV6-5 and TRBJ1-5; no definite D call. There are 15 residues in the CDR3. Germline CDR1 is MNHEY and CDR2 is SVGAGI. Trimming took 2 bases from V and 4 from J, leaving 12 bases between them. CDR3 sequence: CASSYNGMLNQPQHF. Written as DNA, the CDR3 is TGTGCCAGCAGTTACAATGGAATGCTTAATCAGCCCCAGCATTTT.

The chain uses TRBV5-8 and TRBJ2-3; D remains unclear. CDR1 is SGHTS, CDR2 YDEGEE, per germline. This CDR3 region has 12 residues. Trimming cost V 4 bases and J 4 bases, with 7 bases left between them. The CDR3 spells CASSPASDTQYF. The CDR3 bases are TGTGCCAGCAGCCCGGCTTCAGATACGCAGTATTTT.

The chain employs TRBV27 and TRBJ2-3; no reliable D call. The germline gives CDR1 MNHEY, CDR2 SMNVEV (reference sequence). The CDR3 length is 13 residues. The V end was cut by 0 bases, the J end by 4 bases, with 5 bases between. As DNA, the CDR3 is TGTGCCAGCAGTTTATCGATTGCAGATACGCAGTATTTT. Translated: CASSLSIADTQYF.

This chain joins TRBV27 and TRBJ2-1; 8 positions match TRBD1. The germline V gene has CDR1 MNHEY and CDR2 SMNVEV (reference sequence). The trim removed 5 bases at V and 4 bases at J, leaving 7 bases unmatched. This CDR3 has 15 residues. CDR3 nucleotides: TGTGCCAGCAGTGCCGGGACAGGCCCTTACAATGAGCAGTTCTTC. It codes for CASSAGTGPYNEQFF.